The 19 T cell receptor beta chains below all came from one sample that was sequenced in a study of T cells in Graves' hyperthyroidism and ophthalmopathy. TCR beta CDR3 regions were amplified from RNA transcripts. HTBI primers were employed in a first-round RT-PCR of the TCR CDR3. TCRdb reprocessed the multiplex PCR reads with MiXCR, giving one entry per CDR3 protein. The sample consists of some 370,000 distinct CDR3 sequences, approximately 18% of them appearing once. Sequenced material: blood. The receptors stem from a young woman with Graves' hyperthyroidism that later progressed to Graves' ophthalmopathy.

This clonotype was recorded at least ten times. This chain links TRBV5-1 with TRBJ2-7; D not certain. Germline CDR1 reads SGHRS; CDR2 reads YFSETQ. The CDR3 covers 15 residues. Trimming took 4 bases from V and 0 from J, leaving 14 bases between them. The CDR3 sequence is CASSPSAEVSYEQYF. The DNA of the CDR3 is TGCGCCAGCAGCCCAAGCGCCGAAGTCTCCTACGAGCAGTACTTC.

This clonotype was detected many times. The V gene is TRBV11-2, the J gene TRBJ1-6; 11 bases align to TRBD1. Germline V CDR1 and CDR2: SGHAT, FQNNGV. The CDR3 has 16 residues. Germline trimming cut 6 bases from V and 7 bases from J; bases unmatched to any gene: 8. The CDR3, as DNA: TGTGCCAGCAGAGAGATACGGACAGGGGGCAATTCACCCCTCCACTTT. Protein sequence: CASREIRTGGNSPLHF.

This clonotype came up many times. The CDR3 nucleotides read TGTGCCAGCAGTTTATCTGGACGGGGGCGCGCCTTCTACGAGCAGTACTTC. Translation: CASSLSGRGRAFYEQYF. The chain has TRBV27 and TRBJ2-7; D possibly matches TRBD1 or TRBD2 (6 bases each). Germline V gene sequence: CDR1 MNHEY, CDR2 SMNVEV (reference sequence). The V end lost 0 bases, the J end lost 3 bases, and 18 bases lay between the germline ends. The CDR3 contains 17 residues.

Many counts were recorded for this clonotype. This sequence joins TRBV27 and TRBJ2-7; TRBD2 might be the D (5 bases). The germline gives CDR1 MNHEY, CDR2 SMNVEV (reference sequence). This CDR3 has 15 amino acids. V was cut by 3 bases and J by 0 bases, with 12 bases left in between. The CDR3 region is CASSLRGRSSYEQYF. Written as DNA, the CDR3 is TGTGCCAGCAGTTTGCGCGGGCGCAGCTCCTACGAGCAGTACTTC.

About this clonotype itself: One end of the junction varies from germline; a read error may be responsible. This chain joins TRBV7-9 and TRBJ2-7; weak D call: TRBD2 (7 bases). Germline values: CDR1 SEHNR, CDR2 FQNEAQ (reference sequence). This CDR3 is 13 amino acids long. CDR3 in DNA: TGTGCCAGCAGCCAAGATCCGGGGGGCGAGCAGTGCTTC. Translating it yields CASSQDPGGEQCF.

This clonotype was observed a handful of times. Here the CDR3 reads CASSHGGGQPQHF. CDR3 bases: TGTGCCAGCAGCCATGGGGGCGGTCAGCCCCAGCATTTT. V usage is TRBV3-1 and J usage is TRBJ1-5, with D maybe TRBD1 (6 bases). Between the trimmed V and J ends, which lost 3 bases and 6 bases, there was a span of 9 bases. Germline CDR1 and CDR2: LGHDT and YNNKEL (reference sequence). The length of the CDR3 is 13 residues.

Points on this clonotype: This may arise from a read error, as a much more abundant clone is one base away. This sequence joins TRBV7-9 and TRBJ2-5; perhaps D is TRBD1 or TRBD2 (5 bases each). In germline, CDR1 is SEHNR, CDR2 FQNEAQ (reference sequence). The V end lost 5 bases, the J end lost 0 bases, and 19 bases lay between the germline ends. CDR3 length: 17 amino acids. The CDR3 loop reads CASSPRRGAVYQETQYF. DNA for the CDR3: TGTGCCAGCAGCCCAAGGAGAGGGGCGGTGTACCAAGAGACCCAGTACTTC.

The chain couples TRBV15 to TRBJ2-5, with 10 bases aligning to TRBD1. V gave up 7 bases and J gave up 5 bases; unmatched junction bases: 4. The CDR3 consists of 13 residues. CDR1 and CDR2 from the germline V gene are LNHNV and YYDKDF (reference sequence). This chain's CDR3 is CATNPGQGETQYF. In nucleotides, the CDR3 is TGTGCCACCAACCCGGGACAGGGGGAGACCCAGTACTTC.

V and J are TRBV12-3 or TRBV12-4 and TRBJ2-7, with 9 bases fitting TRBD1. V lost 6 bases and J lost 6; bases outside the gene matches: 6. The CDR3 length is 13 residues. This CDR3 is CASRGTGGGEQYF. DNA of the CDR3: TGTGCCAGCAGGGGCACAGGGGGCGGCGAGCAGTACTTC.

The chain combines TRBV6-5 with TRBJ1-5; D possibly corresponds to TRBD1 (6 bases). V lost 0 bases and J lost 2, with 11 bases in between. CDR1 MNHEY and CDR2 SVGAGI come from the germline V gene. The CDR3 extends over 16 amino acids. Here the CDR3 DNA reads TGTGCCAGCAGTTACTCGACCGGGGGCCGCAATCAGCCCCAGCATTTT. It codes for CASSYSTGGRNQPQHF.

This clonotype has at least ten counts. The rearrangement uses TRBV20-1 and TRBJ2-5, with 11 bases matching TRBD2. Looked up from germline, CDR1 is DFQATT and CDR2 is SNEGSKA (reference sequence). CDR3 length equals 16 residues. V gave up 1 base and J gave up 0 bases; unmatched junction bases: 4. CDR3 sequence reads: CSARVPSGGYQETQYF. CDR3 DNA: TGCAGTGCTAGAGTTCCTAGCGGGGGGTACCAAGAGACCCAGTACTTC.

The chain is built from TRBV29-1 and TRBJ1-4; 8 bases align to TRBD1. The germline V gene has CDR1 SQVTM and CDR2 ANQGSEA. V trimming: 3 bases; J trimming: 3 bases; junction bases outside the gene matches: 3. The length of the CDR3 is 14 residues. The CDR3 loop reads CSVEGQAPNEKLFF. CDR3 nucleotides: TGCAGCGTTGAGGGACAGGCCCCTAATGAAAAACTGTTTTTT.

This clonotype was counted at least ten times. The CDR3 protein is CSAPLAGGSTDTQYF. CDR3 in DNA: TGCAGTGCTCCCTTAGCGGGAGGGAGCACAGATACGCAGTATTTT. This rearrangement joins TRBV20-1 to TRBJ2-3, with 11 positions matching TRBD2. Germline assignment: CDR1 DFQATT and CDR2 SNEGSKA (reference sequence). The CDR3 is 15 residues long. V was clipped by 5 bases and J by 0 bases; unmatched bases: 4.

This clonotype was seen repeatedly, ten times or more. This chain joins TRBV10-2 and TRBJ1-1, with TRBD1 matching over 7 bases. The germline V gene has CDR1 WSHSY and CDR2 SAAADI. This CDR3 spans 14 amino acids. The trim removed 8 bases at V and 3 bases at J, leaving 9 bases unmatched. The CDR3 protein is CASEKSGGDTEAFF. The CDR3, as DNA: TGCGCCAGCGAGAAATCAGGGGGTGACACTGAAGCTTTCTTT.

This clonotype was picked up many times. The chain has TRBV7-9 and TRBJ2-3; a possible D gene is TRBD1 (5 bases). CDR3 length: 14 residues. V was pared by 7 bases and J by 0 bases, with 11 bases between. Germline loops: CDR1 SEHNR, CDR2 FQNEAQ (reference sequence). The CDR3 nucleotides read TGTGCCAGCAAACAGGACGGGAGCACAGATACGCAGTATTTT. Protein: CASKQDGSTDTQYF. The complete variable domain, with remaining parts taken from reference TRBV7-9 and TRBJ2-3, reads DTGVSQNPRHKITKRGQNVTFRCDPISEHNRLYWYRQTLGQGPEFLTYFQNEAQLEKSRLLSDRFSAERPKGSFSTLEIQRTEQGDSAMYLCASKQDGSTDTQYFGPGTRLTVL.

The chain recombines TRBV19 with TRBJ1-1; unclear D gene. V was clipped by 2 bases and J by 1 base, with 5 bases between them. Germline V CDR1 and CDR2: LNHDA, SQIVND (reference sequence). The CDR3 length is 13 residues. CDR3 nucleotide sequence: TGTGCCAGTAGTATAAAGAGGAACACTGAAGCTTTCTTT. Translation gives CASSIKRNTEAFF.

The rearrangement joins TRBV7-6 to TRBJ2-7; 7 bases align to TRBD1. The germline gives CDR1 SGHVS, CDR2 FNYEAQ. V was pared by 6 bases and J by 1 base, with 6 bases of the junction left unmatched. This CDR3 has 14 residues. CDR3 coding DNA: TGTGCCAGCAGTGAAGGGACAGAATCCTACGAGCAGTACTTC. This gives the protein CASSEGTESYEQYF. Looking up the rest from reference TRBV7-6 and TRBJ2-7 gives the full variable domain: GAGVSQSPRYKVTKRGQDVALRCDPISGHVSLYWYRQALGQGPEFLTYFNYEAQQDKSGLPNDRFSAERPEGSISTLTIQRTEQRDSAMYRCASSEGTESYEQYFGPGTRLTVT.

The V and J genes are TRBV20-1 and TRBJ2-7; 8 bases map to TRBD1. The germline V gene encodes CDR1 DFQATT and CDR2 SNEGSKA (reference sequence). This CDR3 spans 12 amino acids. The CDR3 sequence is CAAGTGPYEQYF. In DNA, the CDR3 is TGCGCTGCCGGGACAGGTCCGTACGAGCAGTACTTC.

This clonotype appeared many times. J is TRBJ2-7 and V is TRBV11-2, with D uncertain. In germline, CDR1 is SGHAT, CDR2 FQNNGV. The CDR3 totals 14 residues. V was pared by 0 bases and J by 0 bases, with 6 bases between. The CDR3 coding sequence is TGTGCCAGCAGCTTAGATGGCCCCTCCTACGAGCAGTACTTC. It specifies CASSLDGPSYEQYF. The whole variable domain, filled in from reference TRBV11-2 and TRBJ2-7, reads EAGVAQSPRYKIIEKRQSVAFWCNPISGHATLYWYQQILGQGPKLLIQFQNNGVVDDSQLPKDRFSAERLKGVDSTLKIQPAKLEDSAVYLCASSLDGPSYEQYFGPGTRLTVT.